The present T cell receptor (beta chain) was sequenced within a study of immune cell composition in non-small cell lung cancer. Study conclusions and caveats: Squamous lung tumours showed higher top 10 clone scores and clonality than adenocarcinomas.

Frozen unsorted single-cell suspensions supplied the genomic DNA. The protocol was immunoSEQ multiplex PCR, while the TCRdb copy is restricted to in-frame clones and leaves out a portion. The data show approximately 3,500 clones, under 75% seen once. About this clone: Its antigen is undetermined.

V lost 6 bases to trimming and J lost 3 bases, with 14 bases between them. CDR3 length equals 15 residues. Germline CDR1 is LNHDA and CDR2 is SQIVND (reference sequence). This TCR was sampled from a human donor with non-small cell lung cancer. The chain carries TRBV19 and TRBJ2-2; D might be TRBD2 (6 bases). The sequenced sample consisted of lung tumor tissue. The CDR3 reads CASRGVTSYTGELFF. Here the CDR3 DNA reads TGTGCCAGTAGAGGGGTGACTAGTTACACCGGGGAGCTGTTTTTT.